What follows describes a single T cell receptor (beta chain). Its antigen is not identified. The repertoire was sequenced with immunoSEQ multiplex PCR; TCRdb's copy has only in-frame clones and lacks some. The sample has 740,000 or so clones, more than 70% seen once. These data belong to a study of shared clonotypes between healthy human individuals. Broader study findings: Sorted-subset sequencing was shown by rarefaction to be incomplete despite large depth. It was the few donors that limited the genetic and exposure-history diversity represented.

The germline V and J ends were trimmed by 5 bases and 5 bases, with 15 bases remaining between them. This CDR3 contains 15 residues. From germline, CDR1 is MDHEN and CDR2 SYDVKM. The chain has TRBV28 and TRBJ2-2; D remains unclear. The receptor comes from a woman in her 30s in good health. The sequencing input was memory CD4+ T cells sorted from blood. The subset: CD45RA-negative fraction. The CDR3, as DNA: TGTGCCAGCAGTCGAAACCTAGTCTCTACCGGGGAGCTGTTTTTT. Amino acid sequence: CASSRNLVSTGELFF.